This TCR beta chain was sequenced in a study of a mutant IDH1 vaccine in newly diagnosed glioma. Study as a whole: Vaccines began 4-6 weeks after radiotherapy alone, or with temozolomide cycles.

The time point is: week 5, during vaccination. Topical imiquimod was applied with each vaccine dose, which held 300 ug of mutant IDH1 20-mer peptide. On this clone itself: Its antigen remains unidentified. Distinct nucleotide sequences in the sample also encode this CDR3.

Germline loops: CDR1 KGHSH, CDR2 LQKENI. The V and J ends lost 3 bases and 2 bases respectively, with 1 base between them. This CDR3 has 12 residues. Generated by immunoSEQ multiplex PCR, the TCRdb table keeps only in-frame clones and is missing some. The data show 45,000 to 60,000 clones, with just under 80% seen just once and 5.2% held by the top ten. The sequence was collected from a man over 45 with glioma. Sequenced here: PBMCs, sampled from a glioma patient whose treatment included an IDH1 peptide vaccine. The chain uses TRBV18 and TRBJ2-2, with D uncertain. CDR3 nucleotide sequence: TGTGCCAGCTCACCCAACACCGGGGAGCTGTTTTTT. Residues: CASSPNTGELFF.